In this sample, the clone carrying this T cell receptor beta chain turned up a few times. Amplified TCR beta CDR3 regions derived from RNA transcripts. During a first-round RT-PCR of the TCR CDR3, the HTBI primer set was used. From the multiplex PCR reads, TCRdb called clonotypes with MiXCR, one entry per CDR3 protein. The table shows hundreds of thousands of distinct CDR3 sequences, with roughly 40% occurring only once. The sample is drawn from a study of T cells in Graves' hyperthyroidism and ophthalmopathy. With 4 bases removed from V and 5 bases from J, the gap between germline ends came to 25 bases. The CDR3 sequence is 19 residues long. The germline V gene has CDR1 SGDLS and CDR2 YYNGEE.

The TCR was taken from a man younger than 35 with Graves' hyperthyroidism. The sequenced sample consisted of blood. The chain joins TRBV9 to TRBJ1-6, with a weak D call TRBD1 (5 bases). DNA for the CDR3: TGTGCCAGCAGCCTTGGGGGGTTTGAGTTTAGTTTGGATAATTCACCCCTCCACTTT. Translated: CASSLGGFEFSLDNSPLHF.